These 7 T cell receptor beta chains were sequenced from one sample in a study of blood T cell repertoires in COVID-19. The data were produced by immunoSEQ multiplex PCR, yet TCRdb's version contains in-frame clones alone and is incomplete. The sample lists hundreds of thousands of clones, roughly 81% occurring once. Sequencing used peripheral blood. The receptors originated from a woman older than 75 with COVID-19, enrolled during active disease.

The chain is built from TRBV4-3 and TRBJ1-5, with D unresolved. Germline V gene lookup returns CDR1 LGHNA and CDR2 YSLEER. The CDR3 totals 16 residues. Trimming shortened V by 0 bases and J by 0 bases, and 9 bases separated the two germline ends. As DNA, the CDR3 is TGCGCCAGCAGCCAAGAGGCGGGATATAGCAATCAGCCCCAGCATTTT. It is translated as CASSQEAGYSNQPQHF.

The CDR3 nucleotides read TGTGCCAGCAGCCCGACAGGGCATGGAAACACCATATATTTT. Protein sequence: CASSPTGHGNTIYF. The chain uses TRBV28 and TRBJ1-3; 7 bases align to TRBD1. J was trimmed by 3 bases and V by 6 bases; bases with no gene match: 5. The CDR3 spans 14 residues. Germline CDR1 is MDHEN and CDR2 is SYDVKM.

This chain links TRBV5-1 with TRBJ1-2; perhaps TRBD1 as D (5 bases). V dropped 0 bases and J dropped 4 bases, with 16 bases sitting between them. Germline-derived CDR1 and CDR2 are SGHRS and YFSETQ. The length of the CDR3 is 16 residues. This CDR3 reads CASSLGGRRSPYGYTF. Here the CDR3 DNA reads TGCGCCAGCAGCTTGGGGGGCAGAAGGTCCCCCTATGGCTACACCTTC.

V is TRBV7-4 and J is TRBJ1-2; D might be TRBD1 (5 bases). The CDR3 covers 14 residues. Germline V CDR1 and CDR2: SGHVT, SQSDAQ. V shed 5 bases and J shed 5 bases, with 15 bases lying between them. The CDR3 DNA follows: TGTGCCAGCAGCCCCTTGCAAAGGGGTTATGGCTACACCTTC. Translating it yields CASSPLQRGYGYTF.

The chain joins TRBV19 to TRBJ1-5, with D hard to call. The CDR3 spans 15 residues. Germline CDR1 LNHDA, CDR2 SQIVND (reference sequence). Trimming shortened V by 5 bases and J by 3 bases, and 14 bases separated the two germline ends. The CDR3 DNA reads TGTGCCAGTAGTGCTGTCGGCGGCCCCAATCAGCCCCAGCATTTT. Translating it yields CASSAVGGPNQPQHF. Full variable domain (missing parts from reference TRBV19 and TRBJ1-5): DGGITQSPKYLFRKEGQNVTLSCEQNLNHDAMYWYRQDPGQGLRLIYYSQIVNDFQKGDIAEGYSVSREKKESFPLTVTSAQKNPTAFYLCASSAVGGPNQPQHFGDGTRLSIL.

The chain links TRBV7-2 to TRBJ1-2; 9 nucleotides line up with TRBD1. Germline CDR1 is SGHTA and CDR2 is FQGNSA. V trimming: 5 bases; J trimming: 4 bases; junction bases outside the gene matches: 5. This CDR3 region has 14 residues. This chain's CDR3 is CASSPDRGGYGYTF. The CDR3 region has the DNA TGTGCCAGCAGCCCGGACAGGGGAGGCTATGGCTACACCTTC. Together with reference TRBV7-2 and TRBJ1-2, the CDR3 gives the full variable domain: GAGVSQSPSNKVTEKGKDVELRCDPISGHTALYWYRQSLGQGLEFLIYFQGNSAPDKSGLPSDRFSAERTGGSVSTLTIQRTQQEDSAVYLCASSPDRGGYGYTFGSGTRLTVV.

The chain carries TRBV2 and TRBJ2-6; TRBD1 aligns across 8 bases. In germline, CDR1 is SNHLY, CDR2 FYNNEI. V shed 5 bases, J shed 0 bases, and the junction held 6 bases outside the gene matches. The CDR3 is made up of 17 amino acids. The CDR3 here is CASSTGGQYSGANVLTF. DNA of the CDR3: TGTGCCAGCAGTACAGGGGGTCAATACTCTGGGGCCAACGTCCTGACTTTC.